This T cell receptor beta chain came from a study of T cell responses to AZD1222 COVID-19 vaccine. Here immunoSEQ multiplex PCR was the method, and the copy in TCRdb shows in-frame clones only, minus some. The sample includes some 150,000 clones, 90% of them seen just once. Broader study findings: Mapped onto spike, vaccine-associated CD4 TCRs spanned it and were dominant at 160-218 and 743-854. The donor cohort was predominantly white British with a female majority, and clonal diversity may have been underestimated.

The CDR3 extends over 14 amino acids. V was clipped by 5 bases and J by 2 bases, with 13 bases between them. Per germline, CDR1 SGHRS and CDR2 YFSETQ. Worth noting for this clone: Its antigen is still unknown.

Sequencing was performed on peripheral blood, taken 28 days after the second AZD1222 dose. This clonotype was obtained from an adult who received the AZD1222 COVID-19 vaccine. V is TRBV5-1 and J is TRBJ1-1, with D possibly TRBD1 on 5 matching bases. The CDR3 loop reads CASSRVGGNTEAFF. The CDR3 region has the DNA TGCGCCAGCAGTCGCGTCGGGGGAAACACTGAAGCTTTCTTT.